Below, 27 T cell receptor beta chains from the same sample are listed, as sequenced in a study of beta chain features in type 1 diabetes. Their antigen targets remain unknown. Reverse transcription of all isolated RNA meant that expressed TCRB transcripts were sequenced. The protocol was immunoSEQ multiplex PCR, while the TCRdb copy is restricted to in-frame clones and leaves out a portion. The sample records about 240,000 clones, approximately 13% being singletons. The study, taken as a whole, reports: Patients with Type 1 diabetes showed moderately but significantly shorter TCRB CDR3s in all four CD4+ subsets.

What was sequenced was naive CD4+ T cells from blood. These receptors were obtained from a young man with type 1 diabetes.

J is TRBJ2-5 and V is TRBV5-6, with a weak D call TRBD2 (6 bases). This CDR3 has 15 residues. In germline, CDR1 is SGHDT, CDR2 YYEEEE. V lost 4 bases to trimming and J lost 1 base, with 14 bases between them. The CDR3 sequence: CASSPGLITQETQYF. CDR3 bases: TGTGCCAGCAGCCCGGGACTTATAACCCAAGAGACCCAGTACTTC. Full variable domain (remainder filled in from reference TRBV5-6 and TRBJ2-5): DAGVTQSPTHLIKTRGQQVTLRCSPKSGHDTVSWYQQALGQGPQFIFQYYEEEERQRGNFPDRFSGHQFPNYSSELNVNALLLGDSALYLCASSPGLITQETQYFGPGTRLLVL.

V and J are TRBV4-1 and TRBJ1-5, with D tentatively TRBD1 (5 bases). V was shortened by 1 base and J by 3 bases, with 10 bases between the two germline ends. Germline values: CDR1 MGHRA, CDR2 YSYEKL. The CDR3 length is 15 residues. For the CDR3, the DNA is TGCGCCAGCAGCCAAGGACAGAACTACAATCAGCCCCAGCATTTT. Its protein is CASSQGQNYNQPQHF.

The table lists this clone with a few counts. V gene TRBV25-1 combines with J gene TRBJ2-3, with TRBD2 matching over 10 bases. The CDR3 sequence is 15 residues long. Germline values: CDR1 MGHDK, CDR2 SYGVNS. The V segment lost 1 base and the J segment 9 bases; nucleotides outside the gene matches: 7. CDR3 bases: TGTGCCAGCAGTGAATCAGGGGCTAGCGGGAGAACGCAGTATTTT. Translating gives CASSESGASGRTQYF.

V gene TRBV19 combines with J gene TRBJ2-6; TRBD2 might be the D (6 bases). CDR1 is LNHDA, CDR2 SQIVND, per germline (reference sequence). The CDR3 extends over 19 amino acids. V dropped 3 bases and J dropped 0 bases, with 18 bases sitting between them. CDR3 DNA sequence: TGTGCCAGTAGTATGGAGGGTTACACCGCCCTCTCTGGGGCCAACGTCCTGACTTTC. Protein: CASSMEGYTALSGANVLTF.

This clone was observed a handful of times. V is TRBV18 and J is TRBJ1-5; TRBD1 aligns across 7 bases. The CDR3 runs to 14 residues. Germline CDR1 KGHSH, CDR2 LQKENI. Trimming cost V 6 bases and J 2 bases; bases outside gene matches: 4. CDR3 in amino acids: CASSRGQGNQPQHF. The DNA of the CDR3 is TGTGCCAGCTCCCGCGGACAGGGCAATCAGCCCCAGCATTTT.

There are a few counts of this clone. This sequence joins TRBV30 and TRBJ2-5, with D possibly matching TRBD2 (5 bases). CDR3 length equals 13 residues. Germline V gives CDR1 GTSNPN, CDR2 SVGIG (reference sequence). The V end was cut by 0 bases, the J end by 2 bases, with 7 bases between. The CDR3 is CAWSVTKQETQYF. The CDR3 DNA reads TGTGCCTGGAGTGTGACTAAACAAGAGACCCAGTACTTC.

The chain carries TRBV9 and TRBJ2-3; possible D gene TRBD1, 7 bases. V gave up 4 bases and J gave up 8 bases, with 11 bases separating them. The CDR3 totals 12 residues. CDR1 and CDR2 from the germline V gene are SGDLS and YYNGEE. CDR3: CASSPQGGTQYF. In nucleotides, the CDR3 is TGTGCCAGCAGCCCCCAGGGGGGTACGCAGTATTTT.

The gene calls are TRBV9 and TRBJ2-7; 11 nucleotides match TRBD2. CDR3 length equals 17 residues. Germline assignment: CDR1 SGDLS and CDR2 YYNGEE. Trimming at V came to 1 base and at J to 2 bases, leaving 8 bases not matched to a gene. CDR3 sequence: CASSVTSGGKGPYEQYF. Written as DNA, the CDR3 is TGTGCCAGCAGCGTAACTAGCGGGGGAAAAGGACCCTACGAGCAGTACTTC.

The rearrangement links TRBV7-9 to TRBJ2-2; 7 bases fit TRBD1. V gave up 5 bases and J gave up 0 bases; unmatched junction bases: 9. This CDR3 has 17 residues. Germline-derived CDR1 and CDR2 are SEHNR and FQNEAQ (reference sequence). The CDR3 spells CASSNRDSPTNTGELFF. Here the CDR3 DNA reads TGTGCCAGCAGCAACCGGGACAGTCCCACGAACACCGGGGAGCTGTTTTTT.

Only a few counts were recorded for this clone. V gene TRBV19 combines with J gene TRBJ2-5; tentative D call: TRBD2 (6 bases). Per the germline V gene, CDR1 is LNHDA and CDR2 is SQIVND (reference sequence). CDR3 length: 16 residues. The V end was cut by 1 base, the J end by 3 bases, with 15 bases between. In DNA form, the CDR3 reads TGTGCCAGTAGTATAGGTAGCGGCGAGGGTAAAGAGACCCAGTACTTC. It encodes CASSIGSGEGKETQYF.

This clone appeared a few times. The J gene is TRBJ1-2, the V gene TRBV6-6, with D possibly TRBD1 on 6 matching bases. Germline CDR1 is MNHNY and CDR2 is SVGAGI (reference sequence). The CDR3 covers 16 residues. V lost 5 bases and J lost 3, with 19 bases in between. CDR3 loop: CASSRGQRRNDYGYTF. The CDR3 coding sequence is TGTGCCAGCAGTCGCGGACAGCGCCGGAATGACTATGGCTACACCTTC.

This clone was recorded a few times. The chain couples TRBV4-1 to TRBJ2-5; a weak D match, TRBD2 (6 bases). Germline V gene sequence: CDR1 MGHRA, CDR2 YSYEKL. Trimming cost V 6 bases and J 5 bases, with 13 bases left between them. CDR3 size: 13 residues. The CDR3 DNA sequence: TGCGCCAGCAGTCGCTGGGGGAGGGAGACCCAGTACTTC. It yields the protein CASSRWGRETQYF.

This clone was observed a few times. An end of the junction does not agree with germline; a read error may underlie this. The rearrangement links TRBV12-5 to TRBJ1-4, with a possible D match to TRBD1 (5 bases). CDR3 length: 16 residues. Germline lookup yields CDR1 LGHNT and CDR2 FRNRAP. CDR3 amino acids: CASALGQFATNEKLFF. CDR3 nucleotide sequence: TGTGCTAGTGCTTTGGGGCAGTTTGCAACTAATGAAAAACTGTTTTTT.

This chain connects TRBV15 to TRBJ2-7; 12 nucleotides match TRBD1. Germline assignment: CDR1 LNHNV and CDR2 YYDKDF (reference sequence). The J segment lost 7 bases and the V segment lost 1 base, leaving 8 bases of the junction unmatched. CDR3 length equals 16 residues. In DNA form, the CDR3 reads TGTGCCACCAGCAGAGCTCCGGGACAGGGGGCTGGGGAGCAGTACTTC. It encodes CATSRAPGQGAGEQYF.

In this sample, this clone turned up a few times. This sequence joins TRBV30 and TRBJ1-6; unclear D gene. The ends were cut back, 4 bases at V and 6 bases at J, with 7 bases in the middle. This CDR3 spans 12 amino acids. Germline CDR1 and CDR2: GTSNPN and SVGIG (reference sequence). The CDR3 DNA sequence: TGTGCCTGGAAACAGACTAATTCACCCCTCCACTTT. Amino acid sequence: CAWKQTNSPLHF.

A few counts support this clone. This CDR3 is CASSSNRERNTEAFF. The DNA for the CDR3 is TGTGCCAGCAGCTCCAACAGGGAGAGGAACACTGAAGCTTTCTTT. The chain is built from TRBV5-4 and TRBJ1-1, with a weak D call TRBD1 (6 bases). The CDR3 has 15 amino acids. The V gene's germline CDR1 is SGHNT and CDR2 YYREEE (reference sequence). Trimming shortened V by 3 bases and J by 1 base, and 13 bases separated the two germline ends.

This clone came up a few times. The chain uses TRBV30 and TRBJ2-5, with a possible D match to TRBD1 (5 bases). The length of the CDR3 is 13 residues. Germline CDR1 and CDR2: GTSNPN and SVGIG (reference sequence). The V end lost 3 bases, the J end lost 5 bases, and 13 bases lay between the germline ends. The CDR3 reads CAWSAGPTETQYF. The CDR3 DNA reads TGTGCCTGGAGCGCAGGGCCTACCGAGACCCAGTACTTC.

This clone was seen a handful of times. The CDR3 is CASSLTENSNYGYTF. The CDR3 bases are TGTGCCAGTAGTTTAACAGAGAACTCTAACTATGGCTACACCTTC. The chain uses TRBV19 and TRBJ1-2, with D hard to call. The V gene lost 5 bases and the J gene lost 0 bases, with 13 bases spanning the gap. The CDR3 has 15 residues. Germline CDR1 LNHDA, CDR2 SQIVND (reference sequence).

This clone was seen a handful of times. The CDR3 sequence is CATSRDDGSSYNEQFF. DNA of the CDR3: TGTGCCACCAGCAGAGACGACGGGAGCTCCTACAATGAGCAGTTCTTC. The V call is TRBV15, the J call TRBJ2-1, with D possibly being TRBD2 (6 bases). Germline assignment: CDR1 LNHNV and CDR2 YYDKDF (reference sequence). This CDR3 region has 16 residues. The V end lost 0 bases, the J end lost 0 bases, and 9 bases lay between the germline ends.

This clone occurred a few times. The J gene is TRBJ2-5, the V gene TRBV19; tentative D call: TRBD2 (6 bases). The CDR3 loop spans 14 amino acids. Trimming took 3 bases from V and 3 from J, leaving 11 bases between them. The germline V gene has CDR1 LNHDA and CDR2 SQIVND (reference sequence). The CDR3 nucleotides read TGTGCCAGTAGTATCCGGGGGTGGGAAGAGACCCAGTACTTC. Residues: CASSIRGWEETQYF.

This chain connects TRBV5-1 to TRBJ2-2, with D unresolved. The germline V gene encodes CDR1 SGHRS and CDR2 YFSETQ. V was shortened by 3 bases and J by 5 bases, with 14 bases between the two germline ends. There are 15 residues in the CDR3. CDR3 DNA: TGCGCCAGCAGCTCGAGCCTACAGTTGACCGGGGAGCTGTTTTTT. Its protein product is CASSSSLQLTGELFF.

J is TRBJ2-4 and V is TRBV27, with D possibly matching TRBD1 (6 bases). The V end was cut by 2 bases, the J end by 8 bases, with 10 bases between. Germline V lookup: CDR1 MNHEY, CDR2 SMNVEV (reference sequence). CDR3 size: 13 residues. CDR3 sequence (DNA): TGTGCCAGCAGTTTAAAAGGGGGAGACATTCAGTACTTC. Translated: CASSLKGGDIQYF.

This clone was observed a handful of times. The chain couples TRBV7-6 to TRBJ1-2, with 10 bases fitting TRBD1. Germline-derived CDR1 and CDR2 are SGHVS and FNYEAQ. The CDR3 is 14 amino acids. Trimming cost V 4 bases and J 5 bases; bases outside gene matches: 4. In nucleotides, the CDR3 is TGTGCCAGCAGCTCCGGACAGGGGGGTTATGGCTACACCTTC. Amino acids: CASSSGQGGYGYTF.

CDR3 sequence reads: CASSSYRVYEQYF. The CDR3, as DNA: TGTGCCAGCAGCTCCTACAGGGTTTACGAGCAGTACTTC. The chain combines TRBV6-6 with TRBJ2-7; tentatively, D is TRBD1 (6 bases). Looked up from germline, CDR1 is MNHNY and CDR2 is SVGAGI (reference sequence). The CDR3 has 13 amino acids. V was pared by 6 bases and J by 4 bases, with 13 bases between.

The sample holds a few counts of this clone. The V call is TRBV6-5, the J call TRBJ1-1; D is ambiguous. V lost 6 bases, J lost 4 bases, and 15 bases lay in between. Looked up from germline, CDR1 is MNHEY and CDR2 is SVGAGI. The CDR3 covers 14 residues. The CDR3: CASSDNVLSTEAFF. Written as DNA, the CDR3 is TGTGCCAGCAGCGACAACGTGTTGAGCACTGAAGCTTTCTTT.

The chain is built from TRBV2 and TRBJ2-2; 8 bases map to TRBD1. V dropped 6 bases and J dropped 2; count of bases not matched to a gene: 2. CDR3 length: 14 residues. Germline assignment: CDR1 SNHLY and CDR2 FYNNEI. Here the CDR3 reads CASRGQANTGELFF. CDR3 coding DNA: TGTGCCAGCAGGGGACAGGCAAACACCGGGGAGCTGTTTTTT.

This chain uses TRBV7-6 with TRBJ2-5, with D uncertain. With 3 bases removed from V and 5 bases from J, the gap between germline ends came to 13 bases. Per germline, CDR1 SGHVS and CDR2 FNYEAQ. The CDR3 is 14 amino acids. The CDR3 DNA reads TGTGCCAGCAGCTTGATATGGGTGCGGGAGACCCAGTACTTC. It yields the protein CASSLIWVRETQYF. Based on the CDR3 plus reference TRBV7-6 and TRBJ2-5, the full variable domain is GAGVSQSPRYKVTKRGQDVALRCDPISGHVSLYWYRQALGQGPEFLTYFNYEAQQDKSGLPNDRFSAERPEGSISTLTIQRTEQRDSAMYRCASSLIWVRETQYFGPGTRLLVL.